What follows is one TCR beta chain and its context. What it binds is unknown. The data originate from a study of cytomegalovirus exposure and HLA in healthy donors. Study-level findings and limits: Investigators reported 150 to 200 TCR beta chains as tied to cytomegalovirus.

Germline V gives CDR1 PRHDT, CDR2 FYEKMQ (reference sequence). The CDR3 totals 14 residues. The germline V and J ends were trimmed by 1 base and 2 bases, with 6 bases remaining between them. Generated by immunoSEQ multiplex PCR, the TCRdb table keeps only in-frame clones and is missing some. The profile shows 110,000 or so clones, around 89% of them singletons. This sequence joins TRBV13 and TRBJ1-5; D is unresolved. Material for sequencing was PBMCs. The sequence derives from a man between 18 and 29 years old in good health and CMV-seronegative. The CDR3 loop reads CASSLAGGNQPQHF. In nucleotides, the CDR3 is TGTGCCAGCAGCTTAGCGGGAGGCAATCAGCCCCAGCATTTT.